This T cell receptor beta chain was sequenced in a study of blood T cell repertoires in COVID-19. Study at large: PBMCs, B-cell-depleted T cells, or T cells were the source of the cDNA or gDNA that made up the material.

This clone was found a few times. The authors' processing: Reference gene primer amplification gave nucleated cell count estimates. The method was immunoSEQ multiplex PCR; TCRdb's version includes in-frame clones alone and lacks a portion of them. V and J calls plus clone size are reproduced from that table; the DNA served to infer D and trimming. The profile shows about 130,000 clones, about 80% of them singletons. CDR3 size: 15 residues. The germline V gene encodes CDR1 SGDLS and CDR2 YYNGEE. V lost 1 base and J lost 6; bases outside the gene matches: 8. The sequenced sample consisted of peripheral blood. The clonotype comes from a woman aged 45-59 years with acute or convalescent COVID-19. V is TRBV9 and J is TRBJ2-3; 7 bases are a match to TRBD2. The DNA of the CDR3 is TGTGCCAGCAGCGTACCTAGCGGAGAACTCGATACGCAGTATTTT. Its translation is CASSVPSGELDTQYF.